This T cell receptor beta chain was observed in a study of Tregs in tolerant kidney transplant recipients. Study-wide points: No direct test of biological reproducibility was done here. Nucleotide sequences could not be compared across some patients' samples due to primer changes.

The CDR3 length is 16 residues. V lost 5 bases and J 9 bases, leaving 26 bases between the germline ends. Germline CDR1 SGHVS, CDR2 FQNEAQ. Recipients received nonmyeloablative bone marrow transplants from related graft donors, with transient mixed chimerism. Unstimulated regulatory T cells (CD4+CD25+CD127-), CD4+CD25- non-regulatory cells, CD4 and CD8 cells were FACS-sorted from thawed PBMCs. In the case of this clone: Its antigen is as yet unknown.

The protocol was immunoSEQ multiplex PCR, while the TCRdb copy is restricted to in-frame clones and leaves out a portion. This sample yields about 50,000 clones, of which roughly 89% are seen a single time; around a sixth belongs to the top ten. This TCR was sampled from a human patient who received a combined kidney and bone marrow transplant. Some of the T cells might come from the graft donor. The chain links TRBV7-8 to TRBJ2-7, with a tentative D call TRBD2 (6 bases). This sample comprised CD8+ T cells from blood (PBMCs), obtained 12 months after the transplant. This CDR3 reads CASSVSTGGPGGRQYF. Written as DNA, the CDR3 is TGTGCCAGCAGCGTTAGCACAGGAGGGCCAGGTGGGAGGCAGTACTTC.